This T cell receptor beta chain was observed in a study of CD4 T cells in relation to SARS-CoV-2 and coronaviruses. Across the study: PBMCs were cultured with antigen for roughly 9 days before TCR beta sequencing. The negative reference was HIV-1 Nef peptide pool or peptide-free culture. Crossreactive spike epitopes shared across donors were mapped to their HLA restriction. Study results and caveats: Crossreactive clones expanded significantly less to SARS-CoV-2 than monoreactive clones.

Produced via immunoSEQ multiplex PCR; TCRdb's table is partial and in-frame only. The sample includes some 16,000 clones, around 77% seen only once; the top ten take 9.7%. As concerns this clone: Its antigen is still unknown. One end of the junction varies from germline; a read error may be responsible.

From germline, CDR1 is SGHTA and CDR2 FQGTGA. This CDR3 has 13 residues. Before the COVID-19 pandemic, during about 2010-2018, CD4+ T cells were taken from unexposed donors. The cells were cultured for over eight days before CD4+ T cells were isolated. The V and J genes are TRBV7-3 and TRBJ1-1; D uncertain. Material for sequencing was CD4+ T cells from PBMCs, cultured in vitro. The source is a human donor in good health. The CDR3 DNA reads TGTGCCAGCGGCTTACAGCTGAACACTGAAGCTTTCTTT. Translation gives CASGLQLNTEAFF.